Shown below are 18 T cell receptor beta chains from a single sample sequenced in a study of cytomegalovirus exposure and HLA in healthy donors. 13 Jbeta primers and 60 Vbeta primers were used for the PCR. Method: immunoSEQ multiplex PCR; TCRdb's copy keeps in-frame clones and lacks some. The profile covers 240,000 or so clones, with roughly 80% appearing a single time and over 5% taken by the ten largest. Sequencing was done on a sample of PBMCs. The source is a woman aged 40 to 55 in good health and CMV-seropositive.

The genes are TRBV7-2 and TRBJ2-7, with 7 bases identical to TRBD2. The trim removed 1 base at V and 6 bases at J, leaving 9 bases unmatched. Germline CDR1 is SGHTA and CDR2 is FQGNSA. CDR3 length: 15 residues. The DNA of the CDR3 is TGTGCCAGCAGCTTAGACCGACTAGCATTAGGCGAGCAGTACTTC. Translated: CASSLDRLALGEQYF.

V and J are TRBV21-1 and TRBJ1-1. TRBV21-1 counts as a pseudogene. CDR3 length: 16 amino acids. DNA of the CDR3: TGTGCCAGCAGATACATGCGGGGGGTTAAGAACACTGAAGCTTTCTTT. This sequence encodes CASRYMRGVKNTEAFF.

V gene TRBV19 combines with J gene TRBJ1-2; D perhaps matches TRBD1 (5 bases). Trimming removed 6 bases at V and 4 bases at J, with 12 bases between. The CDR3 contains 13 residues. Germline V gene sequence: CDR1 LNHDA, CDR2 SQIVND (reference sequence). In DNA form, the CDR3 reads TGTGCCAGTAGAGGGGTCGGTAGCTATGGCTACACCTTC. It yields the protein CASRGVGSYGYTF.

V and J are TRBV15 and TRBJ2-5; the D gene is possibly TRBD2 (6 bases). The V gene lost 1 base and the J gene lost 1 base, with 13 bases spanning the gap. This CDR3 is 16 amino acids long. Germline-derived CDR1 and CDR2 are LNHNV and YYDKDF (reference sequence). CDR3 coding DNA: TGTGCCACCAGCAGAGGCGGGGTAAAGAGCCAAGAGACCCAGTACTTC. Protein sequence: CATSRGGVKSQETQYF.

The CDR3 loop is CASSRRSGGSPNEQFF. The CDR3 DNA is TGTGCCAGCAGCCGACGTAGCGGGGGGTCCCCTAATGAGCAGTTCTTC. V and J are TRBV7-6 and TRBJ2-1, with 10 bases identical to TRBD2. CDR3 size: 16 residues. V shed 5 bases and J 7 bases; nucleotides not matched to a gene: 11. Germline V gene sequence: CDR1 SGHVS, CDR2 FNYEAQ.

The V call is TRBV29-1, the J call TRBJ2-1; 7 bases match TRBD2. The CDR3 consists of 14 residues. V lost 5 bases and J lost 9; bases outside the gene matches: 13. CDR1 and CDR2 from the germline V gene are SQVTM and ANQGSEA. The CDR3 loop reads CSVNVGGSVVEQFF. The CDR3 coding sequence is TGCAGCGTTAACGTGGGCGGGAGTGTTGTTGAGCAGTTCTTC.

CDR3 bases: TGTGCTAGTGGTTTGGGTCGGGGGTCCACAGATACGCAGTATTTT. Encoded protein: CASGLGRGSTDTQYF. The chain has TRBV12-5 and TRBJ2-3; D perhaps matches TRBD2 (6 bases). The V end lost 1 base, the J end lost 2 bases, and 10 bases lay between the germline ends. There are 15 residues in the CDR3. Germline CDR1 and CDR2: LGHNT and FRNRAP.

The chain combines TRBV2 with TRBJ2-5; 9 positions match TRBD2. This CDR3 has 15 amino acids. With 2 bases clipped from V and 5 bases from J, the junction kept 6 bases outside the gene matches. CDR1 is SNHLY and CDR2 is FYNNEI in the germline V gene. CDR3 DNA sequence: TGTGCCAGCAGTGAATTGGGACTAGCTCGGGAGACCCAGTACTTC. Translated, it gives CASSELGLARETQYF.

The chain employs TRBV6-5 and TRBJ2-3; TRBD1 is a possible D gene (6 bases). Germline V lookup: CDR1 MNHEY, CDR2 SVGAGI. This CDR3 is 15 amino acids long. Trimming removed 6 bases from V and 3 bases from J, with 16 bases in between. CDR3 sequence reads: CASSRNPGTTDTQYF. The CDR3 bases are TGTGCCAGCAGCCGGAACCCGGGGACAACAGATACGCAGTATTTT.

The chain recombines TRBV29-1 with TRBJ2-7, with D possibly being TRBD2 (5 bases). Deletions cut 8 bases from V and 3 bases from J, with 11 bases between. Germline values: CDR1 SQVTM, CDR2 ANQGSEA. CDR3 length: 11 residues. Here the CDR3 DNA reads TGCAGCCCCCCGGGAATCTACGAGCAGTACTTC. Translation: CSPPGIYEQYF.

The count of this clone is one. The chain joins TRBV9 to TRBJ1-1, with 9 positions matching TRBD1. J gave up 1 base and V 3 bases, and 10 bases lay outside the gene matches. Germline CDR1 reads SGDLS; CDR2 reads YYNGEE. The CDR3 consists of 17 residues. As DNA, the CDR3 is TGTGCCAGCAGCGCCACAGGGGGCTCCAAACGGAACACTGAAGCTTTCTTT. Translating gives CASSATGGSKRNTEAFF.

The V and J genes are TRBV5-1 and TRBJ1-2; 9 bases agree with TRBD1. CDR1 is SGHRS and CDR2 is YFSETQ in the germline V gene. The trim removed 4 bases at V and 4 bases at J, leaving 5 bases unmatched. This CDR3 has 14 residues. CDR3 amino acids: CASSGGQGIYGYTF. CDR3 in DNA: TGCGCCAGCAGCGGGGGACAGGGAATCTATGGCTACACCTTC.

The chain carries TRBV6-1 and TRBJ2-3; the D is unclear. The germline V and J ends were trimmed by 0 bases and 0 bases, with 13 bases remaining between them. The CDR3 is 17 amino acids. In germline, CDR1 is MNHNS, CDR2 SASEGT. CDR3 amino acids: CASSEAHVSHSTDTQYF. The CDR3 nucleotides are TGTGCCAGCAGTGAAGCGCACGTTAGCCACAGCACAGATACGCAGTATTTT.

This chain links TRBV5-1 with TRBJ2-3; D may be TRBD1 (5 bases). Trimming pared 4 bases from V and 3 bases from J, leaving 15 bases between. CDR1 SGHRS and CDR2 YFSETQ come from the germline V gene. This CDR3 has 15 amino acids. In DNA, the CDR3 is TGCGCCAGCAGCACGTTTCAGGGTTGGACAGATACGCAGTATTTT. Translating gives CASSTFQGWTDTQYF.

A remark on this clone: At one end, the junction sequence differs from germline, possibly due to a read error. V usage is TRBV7-9 and J usage is TRBJ2-5, with 7 bases identical to TRBD1. The CDR3 length is 15 residues. Germline values: CDR1 SEHNR, CDR2 FQNEAQ (reference sequence). The CDR3 reads CSSSLLEGAGETQYF. The CDR3 DNA is TGTTCCAGCAGCTTACTTGAGGGGGCAGGAGAGACCCAGTACTTC.

This rearrangement joins TRBV6-1 to TRBJ2-3; D gene uncertain. Germline-derived CDR1 and CDR2 are MNHNS and SASEGT. V shed 7 bases and J shed 8 bases, with 19 bases lying between them. This CDR3 region has 14 residues. The CDR3 nucleotides read TGTGCCAGCATTGTTGATGTAGCCGTAGGTACGCAGTATTTT. Its protein is CASIVDVAVGTQYF.

V and J are TRBV5-1 and TRBJ2-7, with D uncertain. Germline loops: CDR1 SGHRS, CDR2 YFSETQ. The length of the CDR3 is 14 residues. V was shortened by 0 bases and J by 0 bases, with 7 bases between the two germline ends. CDR3 sequence: CASSLDVVSYEQYF. Written as DNA, the CDR3 is TGCGCCAGCAGCTTGGACGTAGTCTCCTACGAGCAGTACTTC. The complete variable domain, with remaining parts taken from reference TRBV5-1 and TRBJ2-7, reads KAGVTQTPRYLIKTRGQQVTLSCSPISGHRSVSWYQQTPGQGLQFLFEYFSETQRNKGNFPGRFSGRQFSNSRSEMNVSTLELGDSALYLCASSLDVVSYEQYFGPGTRLTVT.

With respect to this clone: The sample has other DNA sequences that encode this CDR3 too. V gene TRBV7-2 combines with J gene TRBJ2-1; 7 nucleotides line up with TRBD1. Germline assignment: CDR1 SGHTA and CDR2 FQGNSA. The length of the CDR3 is 15 residues. V trimming: 4 bases; J trimming: 9 bases; junction bases outside the gene matches: 12. Here the CDR3 DNA reads TGTGCCAGCAGCTCACAGGGGCGTGGGGTCGGTGAGCAGTTCTTC. It encodes CASSSQGRGVGEQFF.